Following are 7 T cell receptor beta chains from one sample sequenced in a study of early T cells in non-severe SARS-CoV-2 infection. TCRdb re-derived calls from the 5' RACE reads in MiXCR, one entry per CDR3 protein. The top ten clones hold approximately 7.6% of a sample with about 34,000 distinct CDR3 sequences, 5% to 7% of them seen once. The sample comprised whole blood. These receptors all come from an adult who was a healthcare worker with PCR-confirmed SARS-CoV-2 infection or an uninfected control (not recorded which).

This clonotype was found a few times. In nucleotides, the CDR3 is TGTGCCAGCAGCCCCCCGGGACAGGAAAGCTATGGCTACACCTTC. Its translation: CASSPPGQESYGYTF. The gene calls are TRBV7-9 and TRBJ1-2; TRBD1 matches at 8 bases. The CDR3 loop spans 15 amino acids. Per germline, CDR1 SEHNR and CDR2 FQNEAQ (reference sequence). V shed 5 bases and J 4 bases; nucleotides not matched to a gene: 9.

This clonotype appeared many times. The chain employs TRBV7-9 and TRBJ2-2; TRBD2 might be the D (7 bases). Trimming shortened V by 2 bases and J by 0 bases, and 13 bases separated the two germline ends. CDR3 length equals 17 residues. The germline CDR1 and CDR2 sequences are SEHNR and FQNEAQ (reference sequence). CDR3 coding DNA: TGTGCCAGCAGCTTAAGGACGGGGGGCCCGAACACCGGGGAGCTGTTTTTT. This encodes CASSLRTGGPNTGELFF.

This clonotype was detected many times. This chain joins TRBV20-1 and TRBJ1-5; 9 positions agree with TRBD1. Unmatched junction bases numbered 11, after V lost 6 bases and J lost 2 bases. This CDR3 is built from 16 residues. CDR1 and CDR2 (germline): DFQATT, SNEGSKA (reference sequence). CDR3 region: CSAAGTGSVGNQPQHF. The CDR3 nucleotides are TGCAGTGCCGCAGGGACAGGGAGTGTGGGCAATCAGCCCCAGCATTTT.

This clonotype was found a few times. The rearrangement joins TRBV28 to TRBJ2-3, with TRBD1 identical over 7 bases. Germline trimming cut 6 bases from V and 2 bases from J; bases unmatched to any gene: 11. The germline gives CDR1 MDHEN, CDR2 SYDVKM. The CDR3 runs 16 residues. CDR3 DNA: TGTGCCAGCAGCAAAGGGGACAGTATCAACACAGATACGCAGTATTTT. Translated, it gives CASSKGDSINTDTQYF.

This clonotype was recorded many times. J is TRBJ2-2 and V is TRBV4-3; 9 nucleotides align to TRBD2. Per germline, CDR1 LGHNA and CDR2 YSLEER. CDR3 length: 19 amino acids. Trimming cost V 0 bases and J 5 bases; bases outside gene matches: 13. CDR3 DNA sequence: TGCGCCAGCAGCCAAGATCGATTAGGTGCTAGCGGGGTTACCGGGGAGCTGTTTTTT. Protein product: CASSQDRLGASGVTGELFF.

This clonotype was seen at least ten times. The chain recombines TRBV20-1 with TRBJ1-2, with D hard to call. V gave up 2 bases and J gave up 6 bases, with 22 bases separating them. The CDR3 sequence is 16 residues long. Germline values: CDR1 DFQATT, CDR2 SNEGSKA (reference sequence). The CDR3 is CSARTLWERELDGYTF. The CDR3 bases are TGCAGTGCTAGAACTCTCTGGGAAAGGGAGTTGGATGGCTACACCTTC.

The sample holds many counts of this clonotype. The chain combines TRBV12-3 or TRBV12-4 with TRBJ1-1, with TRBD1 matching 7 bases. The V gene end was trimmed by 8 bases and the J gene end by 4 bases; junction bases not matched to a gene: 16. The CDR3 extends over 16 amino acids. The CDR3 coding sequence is TGTGCCAGCGAGCTTTTTTCAGGGGGACGGGGCACTGAAGCTTTCTTT. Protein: CASELFSGGRGTEAFF.